These 5 T cell receptor beta chains came from one sample sequenced in a study of T cells in Graves' hyperthyroidism and ophthalmopathy. Amplified regions were TCR beta CDR3 sequences from RNA transcripts. HTBI primers were used for first-round RT-PCR of the TCR CDR3. TCRdb re-analysed the multiplex PCR reads in MiXCR, keeping a single row per CDR3 protein. In the table there are 300,000 to 450,000 distinct CDR3 sequences, around 13% of which are singletons. Sequencing was carried out using blood. Receptors were obtained from a woman in her 30s with Graves' ophthalmopathy.

This clonotype was counted at least ten times. This chain connects TRBV7-6 to TRBJ2-5, with 11 bases that match TRBD1. Germline V gene lookup returns CDR1 SGHVS and CDR2 FNYEAQ. CDR3 length: 17 residues. Trimming cost V 7 bases and J 5 bases; bases outside gene matches: 15. This chain's CDR3 is CASNNPGQGAFWETQYF. In nucleotides, the CDR3 is TGTGCCAGCAACAACCCCGGACAGGGGGCGTTTTGGGAGACCCAGTACTTC.

This clonotype showed up many times. The chain joins TRBV30 to TRBJ1-2; D is unresolved. V lost 0 bases, J lost 4 bases, and 21 bases lay in between. The CDR3 covers 17 residues. Germline CDR1 GTSNPN, CDR2 SVGIG (reference sequence). CDR3 DNA sequence: TGTGCCTGGAGTGTTCTCGGGCCCTCGGGGTACGGCTATGGCTACACCTTC. This encodes CAWSVLGPSGYGYGYTF.

V and J are TRBV6-9 and TRBJ2-1; the D gene is possibly TRBD2 (7 bases). Trimming shortened V by 7 bases and J by 7 bases, and 17 bases separated the two germline ends. The V gene's germline CDR1 is MNHGY and CDR2 SVAAGI. The CDR3 spans 14 residues. The CDR3 DNA reads as TGTGCCAGCATTTCCGGGGGGCCCGTGAATGAGCAGTTCTTC. Translated: CASISGGPVNEQFF.

This clonotype was observed at least ten times. V gene TRBV29-1 combines with J gene TRBJ2-1; maybe TRBD1 (5 bases). V was cut by 1 base and J by 3 bases, with 16 bases left in between. The germline V gene has CDR1 SQVTM and CDR2 ANQGSEA. The CDR3 has 16 residues. The CDR3 nucleotides are TGCAGCGTTGAAGGGTTCAGGGTAAAAAGCTACAATGAGCAGTTCTTC. It specifies CSVEGFRVKSYNEQFF.

V and J are TRBV6-9 and TRBJ2-2; no firm D call. Germline CDR1 MNHGY, CDR2 SVAAGI. Trimming took off 4 bases at V and 6 bases at J, with 18 bases between the two ends. This CDR3 contains 16 residues. The CDR3 coding sequence is TGTGCCAGCAGTTGGTTTATGGCCCGCCGGCCCGGGGAGCTGTTTTTT. Its translation: CASSWFMARRPGELFF.